The clone carrying this TCR beta chain was seen a few times. As yet, its antigen is unknown. The record originates from a study of neurological immune-mediated disorders. Findings and caveats of the study: Phylogenetic analysis grouped 18 of 34 multiple sclerosis patients' repertoires together, suggesting a possible repertoire signature.

Synthesis of cDNA was performed by 5'RACE using 10-nucleotide random UMIs. A single run covered 15-18 subjects with over 170 million TCR-beta sequences. Using its own MiXCR run on the 5' RACE reads, TCRdb lists one record per CDR3 protein. The sample carries tens of thousands of distinct CDR3 sequences, about 4.5% recorded once. Time point indicated: longitudinal time-point 3. J lost 5 bases, V lost 5 bases, and 6 bases had no gene match. There are 14 residues in the CDR3. Germline values: CDR1 SGHTA, CDR2 FQGNSA. The chain recombines TRBV7-2 with TRBJ2-1, with 7 bases identical to TRBD2. Sample: PBMCs. The receptor was isolated from a woman aged 55-69 years with multiple sclerosis. CDR3 bases: TGTGCCAGCAGCCCCGGGGGAGGGAACAATGAGCAGTTCTTC. It codes for CASSPGGGNNEQFF.